These 22 T cell receptor beta chains came from one sample sequenced in a study of blood T cell repertoires in COVID-19. TCRdb's table, derived via immunoSEQ multiplex PCR, lists solely in-frame clones and lacks some. The table shows about 310,000 clones, with approximately 89% occurring only once. Specimen: peripheral blood. The receptors were sampled from a woman aged 50 to 65 who had recovered from COVID-19.

This chain links TRBV7-9 with TRBJ1-4; 7 bases fit TRBD1. CDR1 is SEHNR, CDR2 FQNEAQ, per germline (reference sequence). The CDR3 runs 16 residues. V shed 5 bases, J shed 0 bases, and the junction held 6 bases outside the gene matches. CDR3 in amino acids: CASSPGTAATNEKLFF. As DNA, the CDR3 is TGTGCCAGCAGCCCTGGGACAGCCGCAACTAATGAAAAACTGTTTTTT.

The chain joins TRBV11-2 to TRBJ2-3, with 7 bases that match TRBD1. Germline trimming cut 6 bases from V and 3 bases from J; bases unmatched to any gene: 9. CDR1 is SGHAT, CDR2 FQNNGV, per germline. This CDR3 spans 15 amino acids. The CDR3 region has the DNA TGTGCCAGCAGAAGTATCTACAGGGGTACAGATACGCAGTATTTT. It translates to CASRSIYRGTDTQYF. Drawing the rest from reference TRBV11-2 and TRBJ2-3, the complete variable domain is EAGVAQSPRYKIIEKRQSVAFWCNPISGHATLYWYQQILGQGPKLLIQFQNNGVVDDSQLPKDRFSAERLKGVDSTLKIQPAKLEDSAVYLCASRSIYRGTDTQYFGPGTRLTVL.

The chain carries TRBV29-1 and TRBJ1-1; D uncertain. With 1 base removed from V and 8 bases from J, the gap between germline ends came to 11 bases. Germline V gene data show CDR1 as SQVTM and CDR2 as ANQGSEA. The CDR3 spans 12 residues. The CDR3 is CSVEVGGPEAFF. CDR3 DNA sequence: TGCAGCGTTGAAGTCGGAGGGCCCGAAGCTTTCTTT.

This clone came up a few times. This chain links TRBV5-1 with TRBJ1-2; TRBD1 might be the D (5 bases). This CDR3 is 15 amino acids long. Trimming removed 2 bases from V and 6 bases from J, with 17 bases in between. Germline CDR1 is SGHRS and CDR2 is YFSETQ. The CDR3 DNA sequence: TGCGCCAGCAGCTTCGCAGCAGGGACTAAGGATGGCTACACCTTC. The encoded protein is CASSFAAGTKDGYTF. The entire variable domain, with the rest obtained from reference TRBV5-1 and TRBJ1-2, is as follows: KAGVTQTPRYLIKTRGQQVTLSCSPISGHRSVSWYQQTPGQGLQFLFEYFSETQRNKGNFPGRFSGRQFSNSRSEMNVSTLELGDSALYLCASSFAAGTKDGYTFGSGTRLTVV.

The rearrangement links TRBV6-2 or TRBV6-3 to TRBJ2-1; 8 bases are shared with TRBD2. Unmatched junction bases numbered 13, after V lost 0 bases and J lost 6 bases. The CDR3 runs to 18 residues. Per the germline V gene, CDR1 is MNHEY and CDR2 is SVGEGT. CDR3 in DNA: TGTGCCAGCAGTTACTCATTTCTTAAGCGGGAGAGGCCCAATGAGCAGTTCTTC. It yields the protein CASSYSFLKRERPNEQFF.

DNA for the CDR3: TGTGCCAGCAGTTTCATAACAGGGCAAGGAAATGAAAAACTGTTTTTT. Protein product: CASSFITGQGNEKLFF. V gene TRBV7-8 combines with J gene TRBJ1-4; D is perhaps TRBD1 (6 bases). The V end was cut by 6 bases, the J end by 5 bases, with 19 bases between. The CDR3 runs to 16 residues. CDR1 SGHVS and CDR2 FQNEAQ come from the germline V gene. Combining the CDR3 with reference TRBV7-8 and TRBJ1-4 gives the whole variable domain GAGVSQSPRYKVAKRGQDVALRCDPISGHVSLFWYQQALGQGPEFLTYFQNEAQLDKSGLPSDRFFAERPEGSVSTLKIQRTQQEDSAVYLCASSFITGQGNEKLFFGSGTQLSVL.

The chain has TRBV28 and TRBJ2-5; 9 positions agree with TRBD1. V lost 6 bases and J lost 2; bases outside the gene matches: 7. This CDR3 spans 15 amino acids. CDR1 and CDR2 from the germline V gene are MDHEN and SYDVKM. The CDR3 DNA reads as TGTGCCAGCAGCCCGGACAGGGGAGGGCAAGAGACCCAGTACTTC. Residues: CASSPDRGGQETQYF.

The genes are TRBV19 and TRBJ2-1; D is possibly TRBD1 (5 bases). CDR1 LNHDA and CDR2 SQIVND come from the germline V gene (reference sequence). The CDR3 has 12 residues. Trimming cost V 8 bases and J 6 bases, with 11 bases left between them. CDR3 bases: TGTGCCAGTGGGGCCGGCTTCAATGAGCAGTTCTTC. Encoded protein: CASGAGFNEQFF.

This sequence joins TRBV6-9 and TRBJ2-3, with D possibly matching TRBD2 (6 bases). V lost 6 bases and J 2 bases, leaving 21 bases between the germline ends. The CDR3 runs 17 residues. Germline V gene lookup returns CDR1 MNHGY and CDR2 SVAAGI. This CDR3 reads CASSHRRPGLPTDTQYF. The DNA for the CDR3 is TGTGCCAGCAGCCATCGCCGGCCGGGACTCCCCACAGATACGCAGTATTTT.

The count of this clone is one. The chain carries TRBV11-2 and TRBJ2-5; no reliable D call. The CDR3 has 13 residues. Deletions cut 4 bases from V and 14 bases from J, with 20 bases between. Germline CDR1 reads SGHAT; CDR2 reads FQNNGV. The CDR3 is CASSSPPFLSKYF. CDR3 bases: TGTGCCAGCAGCTCCCCCCCCTTCCTCTCTAAATACTTC.

The chain recombines TRBV27 with TRBJ1-4; 7 bases line up with TRBD1. This CDR3 contains 17 residues. From germline, CDR1 is MNHEY and CDR2 SMNVEV (reference sequence). Trimming removed 6 bases from V and 0 bases from J; junction bases left unmatched: 10. CDR3: CASRPPTGPPTNEKLFF. The CDR3 region has the DNA TGTGCCAGCAGACCACCGACAGGGCCTCCAACTAATGAAAAACTGTTTTTT.

J is TRBJ1-3 and V is TRBV6-2 or TRBV6-3; perhaps TRBD1 as D (5 bases). Germline-derived CDR1 and CDR2 are MNHEY and SVGEGT. V was cut by 4 bases and J by 4 bases, with 20 bases left in between. CDR3 length: 17 amino acids. The DNA for the CDR3 is TGTGCCAGCAGTTTACAACAAGAGACAGCCGACGGAAACACCATATATTTT. This encodes CASSLQQETADGNTIYF.

On this clone: Distinct nucleotide sequences in the sample also encode this CDR3. This chain links TRBV5-4 with TRBJ1-3; D ambiguous. V shed 0 bases and J shed 1 base, with 5 bases lying between them. Germline V gene sequence: CDR1 SGHNT, CDR2 YYREEE (reference sequence). The CDR3 is 14 residues long. The CDR3 DNA is TGTGCCAGCAGCTTGGGCGGATCTGGAAACACCATATATTTT. It is translated as CASSLGGSGNTIYF.

This chain uses TRBV25-1 with TRBJ2-1; D not resolved. The CDR3 consists of 11 residues. The ends were cut back, 10 bases at V and 4 bases at J, with 8 bases in the middle. Germline values: CDR1 MGHDK, CDR2 SYGVNS. The CDR3 DNA reads TGTGCCATAGACATATACAATGAGCAGTTCTTC. It codes for CAIDIYNEQFF. The variable domain in full, with the rest retrieved from reference TRBV25-1 and TRBJ2-1, is EADIYQTPRYLVIGTGKKITLECSQTMGHDKMYWYQQDPGMELHLIHYSYGVNSTEKGDLSSESTVSRIRTEHFPLTLESARPSHTSQYLCAIDIYNEQFFGPGTRLTVL.

This rearrangement joins TRBV27 to TRBJ1-6; D is perhaps TRBD1 (5 bases). CDR1 and CDR2 from the germline V gene are MNHEY and SMNVEV (reference sequence). This CDR3 comprises 15 residues. Trimming shortened V by 6 bases and J by 5 bases, and 14 bases separated the two germline ends. The CDR3 spells CASRLRRTNNSPLHF. CDR3 nucleotide sequence: TGTGCCAGCAGGCTCCGCCGGACAAATAATTCACCCCTCCACTTT.

The chain couples TRBV27 to TRBJ2-7; D might be TRBD1 (5 bases). This CDR3 contains 15 residues. The V end lost 6 bases, the J end lost 0 bases, and 15 bases lay between the germline ends. CDR1 is MNHEY and CDR2 is SMNVEV in the germline V gene (reference sequence). The CDR3 DNA sequence: TGTGCCAGCAGGATTACCCTTACAGGCTCCTACGAGCAGTACTTC. This sequence encodes CASRITLTGSYEQYF.

The chain carries TRBV7-3 and TRBJ1-1, with D possibly being TRBD1 (5 bases). Germline values: CDR1 SGHTA, CDR2 FQGTGA. The CDR3 has 14 amino acids. Trimming removed 1 base at V and 6 bases at J, with 12 bases between. In DNA, the CDR3 is TGTGCCAGCAGCTTAAGCTATGGGACTGCTGAAGCTTTCTTT. Its translation: CASSLSYGTAEAFF.

The rearrangement uses TRBV10-3 and TRBJ2-3; 7 bases align to TRBD1. Germline lookup yields CDR1 ENHRY and CDR2 SYGVKD. CDR3 length equals 15 residues. With 3 bases clipped from V and 2 bases from J, the junction kept 5 bases outside the gene matches. CDR3 sequence (DNA): TGTGCCATCAGTGACTTGGACAGGTACACAGATACGCAGTATTTT. This sequence encodes CAISDLDRYTDTQYF.

The genes are TRBV7-2 and TRBJ2-1, with 15 bases that match TRBD2. V shed 5 bases, J shed 9 bases, and the junction held 5 bases outside the gene matches. This CDR3 spans 15 amino acids. Germline CDR1 and CDR2: SGHTA and FQGNSA. CDR3 region: CASSRTSGRAGEQFF. The CDR3 DNA is TGTGCCAGCAGCAGGACTAGCGGGAGGGCCGGTGAGCAGTTCTTC.

This clone occurred a few times. The rearrangement uses TRBV6-1 and TRBJ2-5; maybe TRBD1 (6 bases). Looked up from germline, CDR1 is MNHNS and CDR2 is SASEGT. The V end lost 3 bases, the J end lost 4 bases, and 9 bases lay between the germline ends. This CDR3 comprises 13 residues. The CDR3 is CASSDTGIETQYF. The CDR3 nucleotides read TGTGCCAGCAGTGATACAGGGATAGAGACCCAGTACTTC.

This clone is a singleton in its sample. The gene calls are TRBV5-1 and TRBJ1-1, with D unclear. The CDR3 covers 14 residues. Germline lookup yields CDR1 SGHRS and CDR2 YFSETQ. Trimming removed 0 bases at V and 2 bases at J, with 8 bases between. This CDR3 reads CASSLEGANTEAFF. DNA of the CDR3: TGCGCCAGCAGCTTGGAGGGAGCAAACACTGAAGCTTTCTTT.

A single count supports this clone. This sequence joins TRBV28 and TRBJ2-5; 8 bases align to TRBD1. Germline CDR1 and CDR2: MDHEN and SYDVKM. This CDR3 region has 15 residues. V shed 5 bases, J shed 4 bases, and the junction held 9 bases outside the gene matches. The CDR3 bases are TGTGCCAGCAGTCTGCGGACAGGGTATCGAGAGACCCAGTACTTC. This sequence encodes CASSLRTGYRETQYF.